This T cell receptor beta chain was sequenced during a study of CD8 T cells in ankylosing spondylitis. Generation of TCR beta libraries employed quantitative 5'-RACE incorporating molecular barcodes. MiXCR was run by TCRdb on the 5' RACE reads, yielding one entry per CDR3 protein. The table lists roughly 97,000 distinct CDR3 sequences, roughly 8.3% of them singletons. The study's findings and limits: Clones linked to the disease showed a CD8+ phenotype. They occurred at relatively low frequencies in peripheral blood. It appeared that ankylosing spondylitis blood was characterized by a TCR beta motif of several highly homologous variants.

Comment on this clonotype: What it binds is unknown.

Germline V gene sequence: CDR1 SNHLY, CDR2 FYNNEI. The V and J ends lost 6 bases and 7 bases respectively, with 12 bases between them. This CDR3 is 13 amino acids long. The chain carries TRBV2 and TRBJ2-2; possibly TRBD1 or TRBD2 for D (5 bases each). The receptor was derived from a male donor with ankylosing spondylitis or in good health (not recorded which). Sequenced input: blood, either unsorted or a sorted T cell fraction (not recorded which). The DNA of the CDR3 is TGTGCCAGCAGCCCCGGGACGCACGGGGAGCTGTTTTTT. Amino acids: CASSPGTHGELFF.